Shown below are 25 T cell receptor beta chains from a single sample sequenced in a study of beta chain features in type 1 diabetes. Regarding the study as a whole: Moderately but significantly shorter TCRB CDR3s were found in Type 1 diabetes patients in all four CD4+ subsets.

Expressed TCRB transcripts got sequenced, as all isolated RNA was reverse transcribed. Produced via immunoSEQ multiplex PCR; TCRdb's table is partial and in-frame only. The profile shows 300,000 to 400,000 clones, around 10% of them singletons. These TCRs' antigens remain unknown. Input material: central memory CD4+ T cells from blood. These receptors originate from a man under 40 with type 1 diabetes.

The CDR3 loop is CASSIRAPRETQYF. For the CDR3, the DNA is TGTGCCAGCAGTATACGGGCCCCCAGAGAGACCCAGTACTTC. This chain links TRBV27 with TRBJ2-5; D is uncertain. V lost 5 bases and J 4 bases, leaving 14 bases between the germline ends. CDR3 length equals 14 residues. Germline CDR1 and CDR2: MNHEY and SMNVEV (reference sequence).

This clone was counted a few times. This rearrangement joins TRBV19 to TRBJ2-2; unclear D gene. CDR3 length: 18 amino acids. Per the germline V gene, CDR1 is LNHDA and CDR2 is SQIVND (reference sequence). Trimming removed 2 bases at V and 1 base at J, with 17 bases between. The CDR3 nucleotides are TGTGCCAGTAGTATAAGGGCAGTCAGTGGGATGAACACCGGGGAGCTGTTTTTT. The encoded protein is CASSIRAVSGMNTGELFF.

This rearrangement joins TRBV28 to TRBJ2-2; 7 bases match TRBD1. CDR3 size: 15 residues. The ends lost 6 bases at V and 6 bases at J; junction bases unmatched: 10. Germline CDR1 MDHEN, CDR2 SYDVKM. The CDR3 sequence: CASSPQGKGAGELFF. CDR3 nucleotides: TGTGCCAGCAGCCCACAGGGGAAAGGGGCCGGGGAGCTGTTTTTT.

This clone was seen a few times. The V gene is TRBV29-1, the J gene TRBJ1-1; D gene unclear. Germline CDR1 SQVTM, CDR2 ANQGSEA. This CDR3 has 13 residues. Deletions cut 5 bases from V and 1 base from J, with 11 bases between. The CDR3 coding sequence is TGCAGCGTTAAGAGTGGTTGGAACACTGAAGCTTTCTTT. This translates into CSVKSGWNTEAFF. Combining the CDR3 with reference TRBV29-1 and TRBJ1-1 gives the whole variable domain SAVISQKPSRDICQRGTSLTIQCQVDSQVTMMFWYRQQPGQSLTLIATANQGSEATYESGFVIDKFPISRPNLTFSTLTVSNMSPEDSSIYLCSVKSGWNTEAFFGQGTRLTVV.

CDR3 sequence (DNA): TGTGCCAGCAGCACTAGCGGGAAGACGAACACCGGGGAGCTGTTTTTT. Protein: CASSTSGKTNTGELFF. The V and J genes are TRBV7-3 and TRBJ2-2; 10 bases line up with TRBD2. The germline CDR1 and CDR2 sequences are SGHTA and FQGTGA. Trimming cost V 5 bases and J 0 bases; bases outside gene matches: 3. The CDR3 runs 16 residues.

This clone was observed a handful of times. The chain has TRBV4-1 and TRBJ1-2, with D possibly being TRBD1 (5 bases). The germline V gene encodes CDR1 MGHRA and CDR2 YSYEKL. This CDR3 is built from 15 residues. Trimming pared 5 bases from V and 2 bases from J, leaving 15 bases between. The CDR3 bases are TGCGCCAGCAGCTCCCTTTCGACAGCCAACTATGGCTACACCTTC. It encodes CASSSLSTANYGYTF.

Many counts were recorded for this clone. The chain employs TRBV6-1 and TRBJ2-7; tentatively, D is TRBD1 (5 bases). V dropped 6 bases and J dropped 0 bases, with 15 bases sitting between them. This CDR3 is 15 amino acids long. Germline lookup yields CDR1 MNHNS and CDR2 SASEGT. CDR3 sequence reads: CASRPGSSNSYEQYF. In DNA, the CDR3 is TGTGCCAGCAGACCAGGGTCCTCAAACTCCTACGAGCAGTACTTC.

This clone was seen only a few times. The rearrangement joins TRBV27 to TRBJ2-7; the match to TRBD2 covers 10 bases. V was pared by 2 bases and J by 3 bases, with 10 bases of the junction left unmatched. Germline assignment: CDR1 MNHEY and CDR2 SMNVEV (reference sequence). The CDR3 is 17 amino acids. The CDR3 bases are TGTGCCAGCAGTTTACGGCTAGCGGGAGATTCCGTCTACGAGCAGTACTTC. Translating it yields CASSLRLAGDSVYEQYF.

The chain uses TRBV27 and TRBJ2-5, with TRBD2 matching 7 bases. The CDR3 is 13 amino acids. V was pared by 3 bases and J by 3 bases, with 1 base of the junction left unmatched. CDR1 is MNHEY and CDR2 is SMNVEV in the germline V gene (reference sequence). The CDR3 is CASSFGLEETQYF. DNA of the CDR3: TGTGCCAGCAGTTTCGGACTAGAAGAGACCCAGTACTTC.

The table lists this clone with a few counts. The chain combines TRBV29-1 with TRBJ1-4; D gene ambiguous. Trimming cost V 3 bases and J 5 bases, with 10 bases left between them. Looked up from germline, CDR1 is SQVTM and CDR2 is ANQGSEA. The CDR3 is 13 amino acids. CDR3 amino acids: CSVDATGNEKLFF. For the CDR3, the DNA is TGCAGCGTTGACGCGACGGGAAATGAAAAACTGTTTTTT.

The rearrangement uses TRBV29-1 and TRBJ2-3; TRBD1 might be the D (5 bases). Per the germline V gene, CDR1 is SQVTM and CDR2 is ANQGSEA. CDR3 size: 12 residues. V lost 6 bases and J lost 5, with 12 bases in between. The CDR3 coding sequence is TGCAGCGTCCATCATAGGGGAGATACGCAGTATTTT. This translates into CSVHHRGDTQYF.

This clone was seen a handful of times. V is TRBV2 and J is TRBJ2-3, with a tentative D call TRBD1 (6 bases). Trimming cost V 6 bases and J 0 bases, with 10 bases left between them. The CDR3 has 14 residues. Germline values: CDR1 SNHLY, CDR2 FYNNEI. In DNA form, the CDR3 reads TGTGCCAGCAGAAACAGGGTCAGCACAGATACGCAGTATTTT. Amino acids: CASRNRVSTDTQYF.

The chain joins TRBV30 to TRBJ1-2, with D tentatively TRBD1 (5 bases). There are 12 residues in the CDR3. The germline gives CDR1 GTSNPN, CDR2 SVGIG (reference sequence). V gave up 8 bases and J gave up 1 base, with 11 bases separating them. Here the CDR3 DNA reads TGTGCCGGGGCCGGGGGTAACTATGGCTACACCTTC. Translated, it gives CAGAGGNYGYTF.

The chain employs TRBV7-2 and TRBJ2-1; unclear D gene. Germline V gene lookup returns CDR1 SGHTA and CDR2 FQGNSA. Trimming shortened V by 2 bases and J by 0 bases, and 5 bases separated the two germline ends. The CDR3 loop spans 14 amino acids. CDR3 nucleotide sequence: TGTGCCAGCAGCTTAATTAGCTCCTACAATGAGCAGTTCTTC. This sequence encodes CASSLISSYNEQFF. Complete variable domain (other parts from reference TRBV7-2 and TRBJ2-1): GAGVSQSPSNKVTEKGKDVELRCDPISGHTALYWYRQSLGQGLEFLIYFQGNSAPDKSGLPSDRFSAERTGGSVSTLTIQRTQQEDSAVYLCASSLISSYNEQFFGPGTRLTVL.

This clone has only a few counts. The chain carries TRBV28 and TRBJ1-1, with a weak D call TRBD1 (6 bases). This CDR3 has 13 residues. CDR1 is MDHEN, CDR2 SYDVKM, per germline. Trimming took 7 bases from V and 2 from J, leaving 11 bases between them. In DNA, the CDR3 is TGTGCCAGCACCCGGACAGCAAACACTGAAGCTTTCTTT. Translating it yields CASTRTANTEAFF.

This clone has a handful of counts. With a much larger clone just one base away, this may be a read error. CDR3 sequence (DNA): TGTGCCAGCAGCTGGGACAGTTACGAGCAGTACTTC. This sequence encodes CASSWDSYEQYF. This chain links TRBV5-4 with TRBJ2-5; TRBD1 matches at 7 bases. Gene TRBJ2-7 matches the end of the DNA better, so the J call may be wrong. The germline V gene has CDR1 SGHNT and CDR2 YYREEE (reference sequence). The CDR3 is 12 amino acids.

This clone was picked up a small number of times. This chain uses TRBV4-3 with TRBJ1-5, with D tentatively TRBD1 (6 bases). Looked up from germline, CDR1 is LGHNA and CDR2 is YSLEER. This CDR3 is built from 14 residues. Trimming removed 0 bases at V and 7 bases at J, with 10 bases between. The CDR3 spells CASSQDPGAQPQHF. The CDR3 bases are TGCGCCAGCAGCCAAGATCCAGGGGCCCAGCCCCAGCATTTT.

V usage is TRBV7-8 and J usage is TRBJ2-1; no firm D call. The CDR3 length is 12 residues. V lost 4 bases to trimming and J lost 3 bases, with 4 bases between them. Germline-derived CDR1 and CDR2 are SGHVS and FQNEAQ. CDR3 loop: CASSSRYNEQFF. The CDR3 DNA is TGTGCCAGCAGCTCACGCTACAATGAGCAGTTCTTC.

The chain combines TRBV10-2 with TRBJ1-1; tentative D call: TRBD1 (6 bases). Germline values: CDR1 WSHSY, CDR2 SAAADI. The CDR3 is made up of 13 amino acids. V lost 8 bases to trimming and J lost 5 bases, with 15 bases between them. For the CDR3, the DNA is TGCGCCAGCCGGGGACGGGGGCCGACTGAAGCTTTCTTT. Translation: CASRGRGPTEAFF.

The V and J genes are TRBV14 and TRBJ1-1; D remains ambiguous. Deletions cut 6 bases from V and 1 base from J, with 9 bases between. Per germline, CDR1 SGHDN and CDR2 FVKESK. The CDR3 sequence is 13 residues long. DNA for the CDR3: TGTGCCAGCAGTGAACGGGGGAACACTGAAGCTTTCTTT. Protein: CASSERGNTEAFF.

This clone was detected only a few times. The genes are TRBV25-1 and TRBJ2-7; D remains ambiguous. Trimming removed 0 bases at V and 0 bases at J, with 9 bases between. CDR3 size: 15 residues. Per germline, CDR1 MGHDK and CDR2 SYGVNS. In nucleotides, the CDR3 is TGTGCCAGCAGTGAATACACGGCTAACTCCTACGAGCAGTACTTC. Residues: CASSEYTANSYEQYF.

This chain uses TRBV7-2 with TRBJ2-5, with 7 bases fitting TRBD2. Looked up from germline, CDR1 is SGHTA and CDR2 is FQGNSA. V was pared by 4 bases and J by 5 bases, with 4 bases of the junction left unmatched. This CDR3 is 13 amino acids long. CDR3 residues: CASSSFSGETQYF. CDR3 bases: TGTGCCAGCAGCTCCTTTAGCGGGGAGACCCAGTACTTC.

V gene TRBV5-1 combines with J gene TRBJ1-5; 8 bases map to TRBD1. Per germline, CDR1 SGHRS and CDR2 YFSETQ. The CDR3 spans 13 residues. V trimming: 5 bases; J trimming: 3 bases; junction bases outside the gene matches: 1. The CDR3 DNA reads TGCGCCAGCAGGACAGGGGACAATCAGCCCCAGCATTTT. Translating gives CASRTGDNQPQHF.

This clone was observed a handful of times. The chain links TRBV7-3 to TRBJ2-1, with no clear D. V lost 8 bases to trimming and J lost 5 bases, with 16 bases between them. CDR1 SGHTA and CDR2 FQGTGA come from the germline V gene. The CDR3 is made up of 14 amino acids. CDR3 region: CASHLSRVNNEQFF. The CDR3 DNA reads TGTGCCAGCCATTTGAGCCGGGTTAACAATGAGCAGTTCTTC.

This clone turned up a few times. J is TRBJ2-2 and V is TRBV30; TRBD1 or TRBD2 may be the D gene (5 bases each). Germline V gene lookup returns CDR1 GTSNPN and CDR2 SVGIG (reference sequence). The CDR3 is 15 amino acids. V was clipped by 5 bases and J by 4 bases, with 17 bases between them. The CDR3 sequence: CAWEGGGSGTGELFF. The CDR3 bases are TGTGCCTGGGAAGGTGGGGGAAGCGGCACCGGGGAGCTGTTTTTT.